The 2 T cell receptor beta chains below all came from one sample that was sequenced in a study of T-cell memory formation after mild COVID-19. MiXCR, applied by TCRdb to the 5' RACE reads, yields one record per CDR3 protein. The table includes around 530,000 distinct CDR3 sequences, roughly 21% detected once. Sequencing was done on a sample of PBMCs or a T cell subset sorted from them (not recorded which). The receptors derive from an adult woman who had mild COVID-19 (a few samples of this study predate the infection). Cell type and time point are not known.

This clonotype has only a few counts. The chain joins TRBV12-3 or TRBV12-4 to TRBJ1-2; D not certain. The CDR3 is made up of 15 amino acids. V shed 6 bases and J shed 4 bases, with 18 bases lying between them. The CDR3 spells CASSHGPYAGYGYTF. CDR3 nucleotide sequence: TGTGCCAGCAGCCATGGACCGTATGCTGGCTATGGCTACACCTTC.

The chain recombines TRBV7-9 with TRBJ2-7; the match to TRBD2 covers 7 bases. The CDR3 spans 14 residues. J was trimmed by 3 bases and V by 4 bases; bases with no gene match: 6. Per germline, CDR1 SEHNR and CDR2 FQNEAQ (reference sequence). The chain's CDR3 is CASSSGTNDYEQYF. The CDR3 region has the DNA TGTGCCAGCAGCTCCGGGACTAACGACTACGAGCAGTACTTC.